The 15 T cell receptor beta chains below were found in one sample sequenced in a study of identifying expanded T cells in peripheral blood. The repertoire was sequenced with immunoSEQ multiplex PCR; TCRdb's copy has only in-frame clones and lacks some. The sample shows about 47,000 clones, 82% of them seen only once. Sequencing input: blood. The receptors here all came from a person between 18 and 70 years old in good health.

The CDR3 coding sequence is TGTGCCAGCAGCTTAAGGGGGAAAGGAATGAACACTGAAGCTTTCTTT. Its translation is CASSLRGKGMNTEAFF. The V gene is TRBV11-1, the J gene TRBJ1-1, with D possibly TRBD1 on 6 matching bases. This CDR3 has 16 amino acids. CDR1 SGHAT and CDR2 FQDESV come from the germline V gene (reference sequence). V was pared by 2 bases and J by 0 bases, with 13 bases between.

The rearrangement uses TRBV6-4 and TRBJ1-2; 7 nucleotides line up with TRBD1. V shed 9 bases and J 12 bases; nucleotides not matched to a gene: 22. Germline CDR1 is MRHNA and CDR2 is SNTAGT. This CDR3 region has 15 residues. The DNA for the CDR3 is TGTGCCAGGAAGACAGGCCGGCGGGACAGTCGTCATCACACCTTC. It codes for CARKTGRRDSRHHTF.

V and J are TRBV5-1 and TRBJ1-2, with D maybe TRBD1 (6 bases). The ends were cut back, 4 bases at V and 2 bases at J, with 12 bases in the middle. CDR3 length: 14 residues. The V gene's germline CDR1 is SGHRS and CDR2 YFSETQ. DNA for the CDR3: TGCGCCAGCAGCCCGACAGGTATGAACTATGGCTACACCTTC. Encoded protein: CASSPTGMNYGYTF. Full variable domain (remainder filled in from reference TRBV5-1 and TRBJ1-2): KAGVTQTPRYLIKTRGQQVTLSCSPISGHRSVSWYQQTPGQGLQFLFEYFSETQRNKGNFPGRFSGRQFSNSRSEMNVSTLELGDSALYLCASSPTGMNYGYTFGSGTRLTVV.

This rearrangement joins TRBV2 to TRBJ2-1; 8 nucleotides align to TRBD2. This CDR3 contains 14 residues. Germline CDR1 reads SNHLY; CDR2 reads FYNNEI. V trimming: 7 bases; J trimming: 7 bases; junction bases outside the gene matches: 9. This CDR3 reads CASKDSGKLNEQFF. The CDR3 DNA is TGTGCCAGCAAAGATAGCGGGAAATTAAATGAGCAGTTCTTC.

This clone was observed a handful of times. The chain recombines TRBV4-3 with TRBJ2-4; TRBD1 might be the D (6 bases). V was trimmed by 1 base and J by 14 bases, leaving 15 bases between them. Germline V gene lookup returns CDR1 LGHNA and CDR2 YSLEER. The CDR3 has 13 residues. The CDR3: CASSQVQGLVEYF. DNA of the CDR3: TGCGCCAGCAGCCAAGTACAGGGATTGGTGGAGTACTTC.

The chain carries TRBV7-9 and TRBJ2-3; TRBD1 agrees at 8 bases. CDR3 length: 14 residues. Per germline, CDR1 SEHNR and CDR2 FQNEAQ (reference sequence). V shed 5 bases, J shed 5 bases, and the junction held 6 bases outside the gene matches. CDR3 sequence: CASSPGQGVDTQYF. The CDR3 nucleotides read TGTGCCAGCAGCCCTGGACAGGGTGTAGATACGCAGTATTTT.

This clone appeared a single time. DNA of the CDR3: TGTGCCAGCAGCCGGGACAGCTCGAGAGAGCAGTACTTC. Translating gives CASSRDSSREQYF. The chain is built from TRBV2 and TRBJ2-7; 7 bases map to TRBD1. The CDR3 sequence is 13 residues long. V lost 6 bases and J lost 7; bases outside the gene matches: 9. Germline V gene sequence: CDR1 SNHLY, CDR2 FYNNEI. Full variable domain (rest looked up from reference TRBV2 and TRBJ2-7): EPEVTQTPSHQVTQMGQEVILRCVPISNHLYFYWYRQILGQKVEFLVSFYNNEISEKSEIFDDQFSVERPDGSNFTLKIRSTKLEDSAMYFCASSRDSSREQYFGPGTRLTVT.

The DNA for the CDR3 is TGTGCCAGCAGTGAAATAGCGGGGGCAGCCAAAAACATTCAGTACTTC. Protein product: CASSEIAGAAKNIQYF. J is TRBJ2-4 and V is TRBV6-1; TRBD2 matches 9 bases. The CDR3 runs to 16 residues. Germline V CDR1 and CDR2: MNHNS, SASEGT. V lost 2 bases to trimming and J lost 0 bases; unmatched junction nucleotides: 2.

This clone was seen repeatedly, ten times or more. The J gene is TRBJ1-6, the V gene TRBV9; D remains unclear. V was shortened by 7 bases and J by 0 bases, with 11 bases between the two germline ends. The CDR3 totals 15 residues. Germline loops: CDR1 SGDLS, CDR2 YYNGEE. The DNA for the CDR3 is TGTGCCAGCGGCCAGGAGAGCTCCTATAATTCACCCCTCCACTTT. This translates into CASGQESSYNSPLHF.

J is TRBJ1-2 and V is TRBV19; 9 bases are a match to TRBD1. Germline V CDR1 and CDR2: LNHDA, SQIVND (reference sequence). The CDR3 consists of 19 residues. J gave up 5 bases and V 6 bases, and 22 bases lay outside the gene matches. The DNA of the CDR3 is TGTGCCAGTAGAAGTATACAGTCGGTCGGGCGACAGGGGGTTTATGGCTACACCTTC. Translation: CASRSIQSVGRQGVYGYTF.

The chain employs TRBV30 and TRBJ2-1; perhaps TRBD2 as D (7 bases). V lost 1 base to trimming and J lost 14 bases, with 33 bases between them. The CDR3 sequence is 18 residues long. Germline CDR1 GTSNPN, CDR2 SVGIG (reference sequence). CDR3 sequence reads: CAWSGFLDGGHGGYGEFF. As DNA, the CDR3 is TGTGCCTGGAGTGGGTTTCTCGACGGGGGGCACGGGGGCTACGGAGAGTTCTTC.

The CDR3 loop reads CASRGDRETDTQYF. CDR3 nucleotide sequence: TGCGCCAGCAGAGGGGACAGGGAAACAGATACGCAGTATTTT. V is TRBV5-1 and J is TRBJ2-3; 9 bases map to TRBD1. Unmatched junction bases numbered 4, after V lost 5 bases and J lost 3 bases. The CDR3 loop spans 14 amino acids. Germline CDR1 reads SGHRS; CDR2 reads YFSETQ.

The chain carries TRBV10-2 and TRBJ2-7, with D hard to call. This CDR3 is built from 14 residues. Germline loops: CDR1 WSHSY, CDR2 SAAADI. Deletions cut 0 bases from V and 6 bases from J, with 12 bases between. Here the CDR3 reads CASSESAGMGEQYF. The CDR3 bases are TGCGCCAGCAGTGAGTCGGCAGGTATGGGCGAGCAGTACTTC.

The J gene is TRBJ2-2, the V gene TRBV7-9, with D perhaps TRBD1 (5 bases). V was trimmed by 4 bases and J by 7 bases, leaving 13 bases between them. The CDR3 contains 14 residues. Germline V lookup: CDR1 SEHNR, CDR2 FQNEAQ (reference sequence). CDR3 sequence: CASSYQGRSGELFF. The CDR3 coding sequence is TGTGCCAGCAGCTATCAGGGTCGTAGCGGGGAGCTGTTTTTT.

The V gene is TRBV6-5, the J gene TRBJ2-5; 7 bases fit TRBD2. Losses at the gene ends were 5 bases for V and 3 bases for J; bases not matched to a gene: 3. This CDR3 has 13 residues. Germline V gene sequence: CDR1 MNHEY, CDR2 SVGAGI. The CDR3 loop reads CASSEAGEETQYF. The CDR3 DNA reads as TGTGCCAGCAGTGAGGCGGGAGAAGAGACCCAGTACTTC.